These T cell receptor beta chains were read from a single sample in a study of Ad26.COV2.S vaccination and SARS-CoV-2 variants. The data were produced by immunoSEQ multiplex PCR, yet TCRdb's version contains in-frame clones alone and is incomplete. Among under 550,000 clones listed, around 90% were seen once. The specimen was peripheral blood, collected in a trial of Ad26.COV2.S vaccine versus placebo. All receptors come from a person aged 18 to 59 who received the Ad26.COV2.S COVID-19 vaccine or a placebo. The CDR3 runs from the conserved cysteine through the conserved F or W. A D gene is named only where the DNA matches it firmly. Not all rows give a size; the values are once, few, many and, for expanded clones, a class.

D gene: TRBD2; J gene: TRBJ2-7; V gene: TRBV15; clone size: -; CDR3 protein: CATSRLAGSYEQYF; CDR3 DNA: TGTGCCACCAGCAGACTAGCGGGGTCCTACGAGCAGTACTTC
D gene: -; J gene: TRBJ2-3; V gene: TRBV7-9; clone size: -; CDR3 protein: CASSPSGTAADTQYF; CDR3 DNA: TGTGCCAGCAGCCCTTCCGGGACTGCGGCCGATACGCAGTATTTT
D gene: -; J gene: TRBJ1-2; V gene: TRBV7-2; clone size: -; CDR3 protein: CASSGNRVGGYTF; CDR3 DNA: TGTGCCAGCAGCGGAAACAGGGTGGGGGGCTACACCTTC
D gene: TRBD2; J gene: TRBJ2-7; V gene: TRBV27; clone size: -; CDR3 protein: CASSLRGDVLEQYF; CDR3 DNA: TGTGCCAGCAGTTTACGGGGGGATGTTCTGGAGCAGTACTTC
D gene: -; J gene: TRBJ2-7; V gene: TRBV5-1; clone size: -; CDR3 protein: CASSLSAYEQYF; CDR3 DNA: TGCGCCAGCAGCTTGTCGGCCTACGAGCAGTACTTC
D gene: -; J gene: TRBJ1-1; V gene: TRBV6-5; clone size: -; CDR3 protein: CASTIRGGENTEAFF; CDR3 DNA: TGTGCCAGCACTATCCGGGGAGGGGAGAACACTGAAGCTTTCTTT
D gene: -; J gene: TRBJ2-1; V gene: TRBV5-1; clone size: once; CDR3 protein: CASSLVPGSYNEQFF; CDR3 DNA: TGCGCCAGCAGCTTGGTTCCGGGGTCCTACAATGAGCAGTTCTTC
D gene: -; J gene: TRBJ2-3; V gene: TRBV9; clone size: once; CDR3 protein: CASSGVVTDTQYF; CDR3 DNA: TGTGCCAGCAGCGGGGTAGTTACAGATACGCAGTATTTT
D gene: -; J gene: TRBJ2-2; V gene: TRBV9; clone size: once; CDR3 protein: CASSVDPQLNTGELFF; CDR3 DNA: TGTGCCAGCAGCGTGGACCCCCAGTTAAACACCGGGGAGCTGTTTTTT
D gene: -; J gene: TRBJ2-7; V gene: TRBV5-4; clone size: few; CDR3 protein: CASSLEGGEQYF; CDR3 DNA: TGTGCCAGCAGCTTGGAAGGTGGCGAGCAGTACTTC
D gene: -; J gene: TRBJ1-5; V gene: TRBV18; clone size: -; CDR3 protein: CASSPGASSDQPQHF; CDR3 DNA: TGTGCCAGCTCACCAGGGGCCAGTAGTGATCAGCCCCAGCATTTT
D gene: -; J gene: TRBJ2-5; V gene: TRBV6-5; clone size: -; CDR3 protein: CASSPGTIPIETQYF; CDR3 DNA: TGTGCCAGCAGTCCTGGGACAATCCCAATCGAGACCCAGTACTTC
D gene: TRBD1; J gene: TRBJ1-3; V gene: TRBV24-1; clone size: -; CDR3 protein: CATSDLGDRGRSGNTIYF; CDR3 DNA: TGTGCCACCAGTGATTTGGGGGACAGGGGGAGATCTGGAAACACCATATATTTT
D gene: TRBD1; J gene: TRBJ1-2; V gene: TRBV15; clone size: -; CDR3 protein: CATSRHRGNYGYTF; CDR3 DNA: TGTGCCACCAGCAGACACAGGGGTAACTATGGCTACACCTTC
D gene: TRBD2; J gene: TRBJ2-2; V gene: TRBV28; clone size: -; CDR3 protein: CASTDAGGDTGELFF; CDR3 DNA: TGTGCCAGCACCGACGCGGGGGGGGACACCGGGGAGCTGTTTTTT
D gene: -; J gene: TRBJ2-7; V gene: TRBV6-2/TRBV6-3; clone size: -; CDR3 protein: CASSYAGQKYEQYF; CDR3 DNA: TGTGCCAGCAGTTACGCCGGACAGAAATACGAGCAGTACTTC
D gene: -; J gene: TRBJ1-4; V gene: TRBV18; clone size: -; CDR3 protein: CASSRATNEKLFF; CDR3 DNA: TGTGCCAGCTCAAGGGCAACTAATGAAAAACTGTTTTTT
D gene: -; J gene: TRBJ2-7; V gene: TRBV11-2; clone size: -; CDR3 protein: CASSSFRGSGLAYEQYF; CDR3 DNA: TGTGCCAGCAGCTCCTTTCGGGGATCGGGGCTAGCCTACGAGCAGTACTTC
D gene: -; J gene: TRBJ1-2; V gene: TRBV30; clone size: -; CDR3 protein: CAWNLRDTGYTF; CDR3 DNA: TGTGCCTGGAACCTCCGGGACACCGGCTACACCTTC
D gene: -; J gene: TRBJ2-7; V gene: TRBV6-1; clone size: -; CDR3 protein: CASNDVLETYEQYF; CDR3 DNA: TGTGCCAGCAACGATGTACTAGAAACCTACGAGCAGTACTTC
D gene: -; J gene: TRBJ2-7; V gene: TRBV4-2; clone size: once; CDR3 protein: CASSQDLGGSYEQYF; CDR3 DNA: TGTGCCAGCAGCCAAGATCTCGGGGGATCCTACGAGCAGTACTTC
D gene: TRBD2; J gene: TRBJ2-7; V gene: TRBV19; clone size: -; CDR3 protein: CASSSSGRAMRYEQYF; CDR3 DNA: TGTGCCAGTAGTTCAAGCGGGAGGGCCATGAGGTACGAGCAGTACTTC
D gene: TRBD2; J gene: TRBJ2-1; V gene: TRBV5-4; clone size: -; CDR3 protein: CASSPGLAGAGGYNEQFF; CDR3 DNA: TGTGCCAGCAGCCCTGGACTCGCGGGGGCGGGGGGTTACAATGAGCAGTTCTTC
D gene: -; J gene: TRBJ2-1; V gene: TRBV27; clone size: -; CDR3 protein: CASSLGSWGAYNEQFF; CDR3 DNA: TGTGCCAGCAGTTTAGGTTCTTGGGGTGCATACAATGAGCAGTTCTTC
D gene: -; J gene: TRBJ1-1; V gene: TRBV18; clone size: -; CDR3 protein: CASAPRSSSEAFF; CDR3 DNA: TGTGCCAGCGCTCCACGGTCGTCTAGTGAAGCTTTCTTT
D gene: -; J gene: TRBJ1-1; V gene: TRBV7-9; clone size: -; CDR3 protein: CASSTHTSVNTEAFF; CDR3 DNA: TGTGCCAGCAGCACCCATACATCGGTGAACACTGAAGCTTTCTTT
D gene: -; J gene: TRBJ2-7; V gene: TRBV29-1; clone size: once; CDR3 protein: CSVQWGYEQYF; CDR3 DNA: TGCAGCGTCCAATGGGGTTACGAGCAGTACTTC
D gene: TRBD2; J gene: TRBJ2-7; V gene: TRBV5-6; clone size: -; CDR3 protein: CASSHPLAGVYEQYF; CDR3 DNA: TGTGCCAGCAGCCATCCACTAGCGGGAGTCTACGAGCAGTACTTC
D gene: -; J gene: TRBJ2-1; V gene: TRBV20-1; clone size: -; CDR3 protein: CSGRDNEQFF; CDR3 DNA: TGCAGTGGAAGAGACAATGAGCAGTTCTTC
D gene: -; J gene: TRBJ1-4; V gene: TRBV5-3; clone size: -; CDR3 protein: CDPQQLFNEKLFF; CDR3 DNA: TGTGACCCCCAACAACTATTTAATGAAAAACTGTTTTTT
D gene: TRBD2; J gene: TRBJ2-5; V gene: TRBV2; clone size: -; CDR3 protein: CASSDGLAGLGTQYF; CDR3 DNA: TGTGCCAGCAGCGACGGACTAGCGGGATTGGGGACCCAGTACTTC
D gene: TRBD1; J gene: TRBJ1-5; V gene: TRBV6-2/TRBV6-3; clone size: -; CDR3 protein: CASSYGQDNQPQHF; CDR3 DNA: TGTGCCAGCAGTTACGGACAGGACAATCAGCCCCAGCATTTT
D gene: -; J gene: TRBJ1-6; V gene: TRBV2; clone size: -; CDR3 protein: CASHRTLGEPLHF; CDR3 DNA: TGTGCCAGCCACCGGACCCTTGGGGAACCCCTCCACTTT
D gene: -; J gene: TRBJ1-3; V gene: TRBV18; clone size: few; CDR3 protein: CASSPESPGAGNTIYF; CDR3 DNA: TGTGCCAGCTCACCAGAAAGCCCAGGAGCTGGAAACACCATATATTTT
D gene: -; J gene: TRBJ1-5; V gene: TRBV4-1; clone size: -; CDR3 protein: CASSQQVREPQHF; CDR3 DNA: TGCGCCAGCAGCCAACAGGTTAGGGAGCCCCAGCATTTT
D gene: TRBD1; J gene: TRBJ1-1; V gene: TRBV11-2; clone size: few; CDR3 protein: CASSEGTGGEAFF; CDR3 DNA: TGTGCCAGCAGCGAAGGGACAGGGGGTGAAGCTTTCTTT
D gene: -; J gene: TRBJ1-4; V gene: TRBV11-2; clone size: -; CDR3 protein: CASSKGYNEKLFF; CDR3 DNA: TGTGCCAGCAGCAAAGGTTATAATGAAAAACTGTTTTTT
D gene: -; J gene: TRBJ2-1; V gene: TRBV7-8; clone size: -; CDR3 protein: CASSLQTSPGEQFF; CDR3 DNA: TGTGCCAGCAGCCTGCAGACTAGTCCAGGTGAGCAGTTCTTC
D gene: -; J gene: TRBJ2-3; V gene: TRBV7-9; clone size: -; CDR3 protein: CASSSRPGISTDTQYF; CDR3 DNA: TGTGCCAGCAGCTCGCGGCCGGGAATTAGCACAGATACGCAGTATTTT
D gene: -; J gene: TRBJ2-7; V gene: TRBV6-2/TRBV6-3; clone size: -; CDR3 protein: CASSYVPALEQYF; CDR3 DNA: TGTGCCAGCAGTTACGTTCCGGCTCTGGAGCAGTACTTC
D gene: -; J gene: TRBJ1-1; V gene: TRBV9; clone size: -; CDR3 protein: CASSPNQRMDTEAFF; CDR3 DNA: TGTGCCAGCAGCCCTAACCAGCGAATGGACACTGAAGCTTTCTTT
D gene: -; J gene: TRBJ1-1; V gene: TRBV15; clone size: -; CDR3 protein: CATGGLTEAFF; CDR3 DNA: TGTGCCACCGGGGGGCTCACTGAAGCTTTCTTT
D gene: -; J gene: TRBJ1-2; V gene: TRBV15; clone size: -; CDR3 protein: CATSRGTGRNYGYTF; CDR3 DNA: TGTGCCACCAGCAGAGGAACGGGACGGAACTATGGCTACACCTTC
D gene: -; J gene: TRBJ1-2; V gene: TRBV30; clone size: once; CDR3 protein: CAWSVRGGWGYTF; CDR3 DNA: TGTGCCTGGAGTGTAAGGGGGGGTTGGGGCTACACCTTC
D gene: -; J gene: TRBJ2-7; V gene: TRBV7-2; clone size: -; CDR3 protein: CASSSKKTESYEQYF; CDR3 DNA: TGTGCCAGCAGCAGTAAGAAGACAGAGTCCTACGAGCAGTACTTC
D gene: -; J gene: TRBJ2-7; V gene: TRBV6-2/TRBV6-3; clone size: few; CDR3 protein: CASSYGAGPYEQYF; CDR3 DNA: TGTGCCAGCAGTTACGGAGCGGGCCCCTACGAGCAGTACTTC
D gene: TRBD1; J gene: TRBJ1-6; V gene: TRBV6-2/TRBV6-3; clone size: -; CDR3 protein: CASSRTGRNSPLHF; CDR3 DNA: TGTGCCAGCAGCCGGACAGGACGAAATTCACCCCTCCACTTT
D gene: -; J gene: TRBJ2-7; V gene: TRBV6-2/TRBV6-3; clone size: -; CDR3 protein: CASSLRDYEQYF; CDR3 DNA: TGTGCCAGCAGCCTCCGGGATTACGAGCAGTACTTC
D gene: TRBD1; J gene: TRBJ1-1; V gene: TRBV11-2; clone size: -; CDR3 protein: CASRPGTANTEAFF; CDR3 DNA: TGTGCCAGCAGACCCGGGACAGCGAACACTGAAGCTTTCTTT
D gene: -; J gene: TRBJ1-5; V gene: TRBV7-2; clone size: -; CDR3 protein: CASSLVGGAEQPQHF; CDR3 DNA: TGTGCCAGCAGCTTAGTGGGGGGCGCAGAGCAGCCCCAGCATTTT
D gene: -; J gene: TRBJ1-3; V gene: TRBV3-1/TRBV3-2; clone size: -; CDR3 protein: CASSPGSNTIYF; CDR3 DNA: TGTGCCAGCAGCCCGGGGTCGAACACCATATATTTT
D gene: -; J gene: TRBJ2-3; V gene: TRBV2; clone size: -; CDR3 protein: CASGGPLTDTQYF; CDR3 DNA: TGTGCCAGCGGTGGACCTCTAACAGATACGCAGTATTTT
D gene: -; J gene: TRBJ2-5; V gene: TRBV18; clone size: -; CDR3 protein: CASSPPGRSQETQYF; CDR3 DNA: TGTGCCAGCTCACCACCGGGCAGGTCCCAAGAGACCCAGTACTTC
D gene: TRBD2; J gene: TRBJ2-1; V gene: TRBV27; clone size: -; CDR3 protein: CASSLTSGSFIGEQFF; CDR3 DNA: TGTGCCAGCAGTTTAACTAGCGGGAGTTTCATCGGTGAGCAGTTCTTC
D gene: -; J gene: TRBJ2-1; V gene: TRBV15; clone size: -; CDR3 protein: CATSRDGTPRINEQFF; CDR3 DNA: TGTGCCACCAGCAGAGATGGCACTCCTCGGATCAATGAGCAGTTCTTC
D gene: -; J gene: TRBJ2-3; V gene: TRBV5-6; clone size: once; CDR3 protein: CASSVTGGGTDTQYF; CDR3 DNA: TGTGCCAGCAGCGTTACCGGGGGCGGCACAGATACGCAGTATTTT
D gene: TRBD2; J gene: TRBJ2-4; V gene: TRBV4-2; clone size: -; CDR3 protein: CASSQDLGAGVAKNIQYF; CDR3 DNA: TGTGCCAGCAGCCAAGATTTGGGAGCGGGAGTGGCCAAAAACATTCAGTACTTC
D gene: -; J gene: TRBJ2-6; V gene: TRBV19; clone size: -; CDR3 protein: CASSMIIGRGANVLTF; CDR3 DNA: TGTGCCAGTAGTATGATAATCGGGCGTGGGGCCAACGTCCTGACTTTC
D gene: -; J gene: TRBJ2-3; V gene: TRBV4-3; clone size: -; CDR3 protein: CASSQNPGAGGGADTQYF; CDR3 DNA: TGCGCCAGCAGCCAAAACCCCGGGGCCGGGGGCGGCGCAGATACGCAGTATTTT
D gene: -; J gene: TRBJ2-1; V gene: TRBV27; clone size: -; CDR3 protein: CASSRMADSYNEQFF; CDR3 DNA: TGTGCCAGCAGCCGAATGGCGGATTCCTACAATGAGCAGTTCTTC